The clone carrying this T cell receptor (beta chain) has a single count. Its matching antigen is unknown. The data originate from a study of T cell repertoires in cytomegalovirus infection. TCRdb re-called the reads through MiXCR, storing one row per CDR3 protein. The sample shows about 360,000 distinct CDR3 sequences, roughly 34% of them seen only once. Germline CDR1 and CDR2: SQVTM and ANQGSEA. Trimming removed 3 bases from V and 4 bases from J, with 12 bases in between. The CDR3 has 13 amino acids. The chain carries TRBV29-1 and TRBJ1-1; a possible D gene is TRBD1 (5 bases). The sequence derives from a human donor in good health (CMV status not recorded). Some clones in this sample may be carry-over from other donors' samples. The sample was cultured PBMCs, taken from culture after CMV antigen stimulation. The CDR3 nucleotides read TGCAGCGTTGAGGGGACGGGAGGCACTGAAGCTTTCTTT. It yields the protein CSVEGTGGTEAFF.